Below, 20 T cell receptor beta chains from the same sample are listed, as sequenced in a study of blood T cell repertoires in COVID-19. TCRdb's table, derived via immunoSEQ multiplex PCR, lists solely in-frame clones and lacks some. The sample holds around 480,000 clones, around 89% seen once. Material: peripheral blood. The origin of the receptors is a woman in her fifties or sixties with COVID-19, enrolled during active disease.

The V gene is TRBV9, the J gene TRBJ1-2; a weak D match, TRBD1 (5 bases). The germline gives CDR1 SGDLS, CDR2 YYNGEE. V was trimmed by 3 bases and J by 13 bases, leaving 19 bases between them. The CDR3 covers 13 residues. CDR3 residues: CASSASLLGGFTF. The CDR3 bases are TGTGCCAGCAGCGCGAGCCTTCTGGGGGGGTTCACCTTC.

This chain connects TRBV2 to TRBJ1-2; 9 bases fit TRBD1. Germline CDR1 is SNHLY and CDR2 is FYNNEI. The CDR3 runs to 16 residues. V trimming: 7 bases; J trimming: 2 bases; junction bases outside the gene matches: 11. CDR3 nucleotides: TGTGCCAGCACGGGGGACAGGGAAAAGGGGAACTATGGCTACACCTTC. Translating it yields CASTGDREKGNYGYTF.

This chain connects TRBV10-3 to TRBJ2-2; 8 bases map to TRBD1. Trimming took 6 bases from V and 0 from J; bases not matched to a gene: 3. This CDR3 has 15 amino acids. Germline values: CDR1 ENHRY, CDR2 SYGVKD. CDR3 loop: CAISPQGANTGELFF. For the CDR3, the DNA is TGTGCCATCAGCCCACAGGGGGCGAACACCGGGGAGCTGTTTTTT.

The V and J genes are TRBV9 and TRBJ1-1, with D maybe TRBD1 (5 bases). Germline loops: CDR1 SGDLS, CDR2 YYNGEE. V lost 0 bases and J 5 bases, leaving 8 bases between the germline ends. This CDR3 is built from 13 residues. The DNA for the CDR3 is TGTGCCAGCAGCGTAGTACGGGGGACTGAAGCTTTCTTT. Amino acid sequence: CASSVVRGTEAFF. The whole variable domain, remainder taken from reference TRBV9 and TRBJ1-1, is DSGVTQTPKHLITATGQRVTLRCSPRSGDLSVYWYQQSLDQGLQFLIQYYNGEERAKGNILERFSAQQFPDLHSELNLSSLELGDSALYFCASSVVRGTEAFFGQGTRLTVV.

The chain carries TRBV5-4 and TRBJ2-5, with D maybe TRBD2 (5 bases). The V gene's germline CDR1 is SGHNT and CDR2 YYREEE (reference sequence). V lost 6 bases, J lost 1 base, and 13 bases lay in between. The CDR3 has 14 residues. The CDR3 here is CASKRSGSQETQYF. CDR3 bases: TGTGCCAGCAAGCGAAGCGGCAGCCAAGAGACCCAGTACTTC. The full variable domain, in which reference TRBV5-4 and TRBJ2-5 provide the parts outside the CDR3, is ETGVTQSPTHLIKTRGQQVTLRCSSQSGHNTVSWYQQALGQGPQFIFQYYREEENGRGNFPPRFSGLQFPNYSSELNVNALELDDSALYLCASKRSGSQETQYFGPGTRLLVL.

In DNA form, the CDR3 reads TGTGCCAGCTTCCGGGACAGGGAAGACGAGCAGTACTTC. This sequence encodes CASFRDREDEQYF. This sequence joins TRBV18 and TRBJ2-7; 9 nucleotides align to TRBD1. Losses at the gene ends were 7 bases for V and 5 bases for J; bases not matched to a gene: 6. The CDR3 loop spans 13 amino acids. Germline-derived CDR1 and CDR2 are KGHSH and LQKENI.

The rearrangement joins TRBV6-1 to TRBJ1-5; TRBD1 aligns across 7 bases. The germline V gene encodes CDR1 MNHNS and CDR2 SASEGT. The V segment lost 0 bases and the J segment 6 bases; nucleotides outside the gene matches: 5. The CDR3 is made up of 15 amino acids. This CDR3 reads CASSEATGEGQPQHF. The DNA of the CDR3 is TGTGCCAGCAGTGAAGCAACAGGGGAAGGTCAGCCCCAGCATTTT.

J is TRBJ2-3 and V is TRBV19; 8 nucleotides match TRBD1. Germline lookup yields CDR1 LNHDA and CDR2 SQIVND (reference sequence). Trimming at V came to 9 bases and at J to 6 bases, leaving 11 bases not matched to a gene. The CDR3 contains 14 residues. The CDR3 coding sequence is TGTGCCAGCAACCGGGACAGGCAAAGTGATACGCAGTATTTT. Its protein is CASNRDRQSDTQYF. Using reference TRBV19 and TRBJ2-3 for the parts outside the CDR3, the full variable domain is DGGITQSPKYLFRKEGQNVTLSCEQNLNHDAMYWYRQDPGQGLRLIYYSQIVNDFQKGDIAEGYSVSREKKESFPLTVTSAQKNPTAFYLCASNRDRQSDTQYFGPGTRLTVL.

The CDR3 sequence: CASSSATSGGPNTGELFF. The CDR3 region has the DNA TGTGCCAGCAGCAGTGCGACTAGCGGGGGGCCTAACACCGGGGAGCTGTTTTTT. The chain recombines TRBV7-8 with TRBJ2-2; 13 bases are a match to TRBD2. Germline values: CDR1 SGHVS, CDR2 FQNEAQ. The J segment lost 2 bases and the V segment lost 5 bases, leaving 8 bases of the junction unmatched. The CDR3 runs 18 residues. The complete variable domain, with remaining parts taken from reference TRBV7-8 and TRBJ2-2, reads GAGVSQSPRYKVAKRGQDVALRCDPISGHVSLFWYQQALGQGPEFLTYFQNEAQLDKSGLPSDRFFAERPEGSVSTLKIQRTQQEDSAVYLCASSSATSGGPNTGELFFGEGSRLTVL.

V usage is TRBV28 and J usage is TRBJ1-6; D is undetermined. The V end lost 6 bases, the J end lost 2 bases, and 11 bases lay between the germline ends. This CDR3 has 15 residues. In germline, CDR1 is MDHEN, CDR2 SYDVKM. CDR3 sequence (DNA): TGTGCCAGCAGCCCTAGGAGGACCTATAATTCACCCCTCCACTTT. It specifies CASSPRRTYNSPLHF.

The chain links TRBV14 to TRBJ2-5; the match to TRBD2 covers 12 bases. Looked up from germline, CDR1 is SGHDN and CDR2 is FVKESK. V was pared by 1 base and J by 4 bases, with 4 bases of the junction left unmatched. This CDR3 has 16 amino acids. The CDR3 is CASSQGLAGVGETQYF. In nucleotides, the CDR3 is TGTGCCAGCAGCCAAGGACTAGCGGGGGTGGGAGAGACCCAGTACTTC. The variable domain in full, with the rest retrieved from reference TRBV14 and TRBJ2-5, is EAGVTQFPSHSVIEKGQTVTLRCDPISGHDNLYWYRRVMGKEIKFLLHFVKESKQDESGMPNNRFLAERTGGTYSTLKVQPAELEDSGVYFCASSQGLAGVGETQYFGPGTRLLVL.

The rearrangement joins TRBV24-1 to TRBJ2-2; TRBD1 aligns across 8 bases. The CDR3 sequence is 17 residues long. From germline, CDR1 is KGHDR and CDR2 SFDVKD. V gave up 0 bases and J gave up 4 bases; unmatched junction bases: 6. The CDR3 spells CATSDLQGRGLTGELFF. The CDR3 region has the DNA TGTGCCACCAGTGATTTGCAAGGCAGGGGGCTCACCGGGGAGCTGTTTTTT.

This clone was detected once. The V and J genes are TRBV18 and TRBJ2-1; D is perhaps TRBD2 (7 bases). The germline V gene encodes CDR1 KGHSH and CDR2 LQKENI. CDR3 size: 15 residues. V was trimmed by 3 bases and J by 4 bases, leaving 13 bases between them. The DNA of the CDR3 is TGTGCCAGCTCACCCCGAGGGGGGGGGTACAATGAGCAGTTCTTC. Translating it yields CASSPRGGGYNEQFF.

This rearrangement joins TRBV30 to TRBJ1-2, with 9 bases identical to TRBD1. Germline assignment: CDR1 GTSNPN and CDR2 SVGIG (reference sequence). The CDR3 sequence is 12 residues long. The junction had 11 bases not matched to a gene; V was cut back by 4 bases and J by 14 bases. The CDR3 here is CAWIQGARSWTF. DNA for the CDR3: TGTGCCTGGATACAGGGGGCTCGAAGTTGGACCTTC.

V gene TRBV14 combines with J gene TRBJ1-1; 8 bases align to TRBD1. Germline assignment: CDR1 SGHDN and CDR2 FVKESK. V trimming: 4 bases; J trimming: 8 bases; junction bases outside the gene matches: 15. CDR3 length: 16 amino acids. The CDR3 nucleotides read TGTGCCAGCAGCCTTAGACAGGGGATGTCGGCGGCCGAAGCTTTCTTT. It is translated as CASSLRQGMSAAEAFF.

The rearrangement links TRBV5-4 to TRBJ1-1; D remains ambiguous. The CDR3 sequence is 15 residues long. The germline gives CDR1 SGHNT, CDR2 YYREEE (reference sequence). V lost 3 bases, J lost 1 base, and 13 bases lay in between. The chain's CDR3 is CASSSSHAGNTEAFF. CDR3 sequence (DNA): TGTGCCAGCAGCTCTAGTCATGCTGGGAACACTGAAGCTTTCTTT.

The chain combines TRBV6-5 with TRBJ1-5, with D possibly TRBD1 on 6 matching bases. Trimming shortened V by 6 bases and J by 3 bases, and 12 bases separated the two germline ends. Germline V gene lookup returns CDR1 MNHEY and CDR2 SVGAGI. This CDR3 has 14 residues. Here the CDR3 DNA reads TGTGCCAGCAGGCCTGGACAGCCCAATCAGCCCCAGCATTTT. It is translated as CASRPGQPNQPQHF.

This clone showed up just once. The J gene is TRBJ1-5, the V gene TRBV5-1; D may be TRBD1 (6 bases). The CDR3 covers 14 residues. The V end was cut by 0 bases, the J end by 2 bases, with 6 bases between. Germline lookup yields CDR1 SGHRS and CDR2 YFSETQ. This CDR3 reads CASSLAGGNQPQHF. The CDR3 DNA reads as TGCGCCAGCAGCTTGGCAGGGGGCAATCAGCCCCAGCATTTT.

This rearrangement joins TRBV13 to TRBJ2-2; weak D call: TRBD1 (7 bases). Germline CDR1 PRHDT, CDR2 FYEKMQ (reference sequence). This CDR3 region has 17 residues. V was cut by 4 bases and J by 4 bases, with 19 bases left in between. The CDR3 spells CASSSEQGISGTGELFF. The CDR3 DNA reads TGTGCCAGCAGCTCAGAACAGGGGATTAGCGGCACCGGGGAGCTGTTTTTT.

J is TRBJ2-1 and V is TRBV7-3; TRBD2 matches 8 bases. This CDR3 has 15 residues. CDR1 is SGHTA, CDR2 FQGTGA, per germline. V was clipped by 5 bases and J by 4 bases; unmatched bases: 7. In DNA form, the CDR3 reads TGTGCCAGCAGCCCCCGGGGGGGCGTTTACAATGAGCAGTTCTTC. The encoded protein is CASSPRGGVYNEQFF.